This T cell receptor (beta chain) was identified during a study of T cell repertoires in cytomegalovirus infection. Trimming cost V 4 bases and J 6 bases; bases outside gene matches: 8. The CDR3 length is 16 residues. Germline assignment: CDR1 SGHRS and CDR2 YFSETQ. Via MiXCR, TCRdb re-called the reads, giving one row per CDR3 protein. This sample has fewer than 550,000 distinct CDR3 sequences, with less than 30% found just once. This receptor was taken from a human donor in good health (CMV status not recorded). Some clones in this sample may be carry-over from other donors' samples. V and J are TRBV5-1 and TRBJ2-1, with 12 nucleotides matching TRBD2. The sample was PBMCs. CDR3 sequence reads: CASSNSLAGGPNEQFF. The CDR3 bases are TGCGCCAGCAGCAATTCCCTAGCGGGAGGGCCCAATGAGCAGTTCTTC.